This TCR beta chain was sequenced during a study of T cells in localized non-small cell lung cancer. The V gene end was trimmed by 3 bases and the J gene end by 0 bases; junction bases not matched to a gene: 4. The V gene's germline CDR1 is SGHNT and CDR2 YENEEA. The CDR3 sequence is 16 residues long. Clones were sequenced by immunoSEQ multiplex PCR, and TCRdb holds only the in-frame ones, with some missing. The sample consists of roughly 4,200 clones, around 25% of them appearing once. The source material was lung tumor tissue, sampled before any cancer treatment. The clonotype originates from an older male donor with stage I lung adenocarcinoma. The chain employs TRBV11-3 and TRBJ2-3, with 9 bases aligning to TRBD2. The CDR3 protein is CASSFSSGVSTDTQYF. DNA of the CDR3: TGTGCCAGCAGCTTTTCTAGCGGGGTCAGCACAGATACGCAGTATTTT.